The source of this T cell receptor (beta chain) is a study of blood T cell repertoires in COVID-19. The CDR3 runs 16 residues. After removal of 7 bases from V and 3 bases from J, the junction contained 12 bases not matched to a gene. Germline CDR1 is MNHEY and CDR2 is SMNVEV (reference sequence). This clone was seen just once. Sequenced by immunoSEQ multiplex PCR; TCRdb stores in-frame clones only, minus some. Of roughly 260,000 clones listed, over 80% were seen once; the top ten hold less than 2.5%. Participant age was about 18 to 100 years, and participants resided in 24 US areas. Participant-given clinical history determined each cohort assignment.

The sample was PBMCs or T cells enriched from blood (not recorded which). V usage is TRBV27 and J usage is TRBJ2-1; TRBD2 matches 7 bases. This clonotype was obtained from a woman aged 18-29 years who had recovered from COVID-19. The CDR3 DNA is TGTGCCAGCAACCCCCGCCCCGGGGGGATCTACAATGAGCAGTTCTTC. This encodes CASNPRPGGIYNEQFF.